Shown below are 21 T cell receptor beta chains from a single sample sequenced in a study of blood T cell repertoires in COVID-19. Sequenced by immunoSEQ multiplex PCR; TCRdb stores in-frame clones only, minus some. The sample lists more than 85,000 clones, approximately 85% occurring once. The source material was peripheral blood. All receptors come from a human donor in a cohort sampled during active COVID-19.

V usage is TRBV3-1 (or the pseudogene TRBV3-2) and J usage is TRBJ1-1; D is perhaps TRBD1 (6 bases). The CDR3 consists of 19 residues. Germline V gene sequence: CDR1 LGHDT, CDR2 YNNKEL (reference sequence). Trimming removed 5 bases at V and 4 bases at J, with 29 bases between. In nucleotides, the CDR3 is TGTGCCAGCAGCACTTCCCCCGGGACATTCCCTATTCCAGGCACTGAAGCTTTCTTT. It codes for CASSTSPGTFPIPGTEAFF.

The rearrangement links TRBV6-2 or TRBV6-3 to TRBJ2-7, with D maybe TRBD2 (5 bases). The CDR3 is made up of 12 amino acids. V dropped 5 bases and J dropped 3 bases, with 8 bases sitting between them. Germline CDR1 and CDR2: MNHEY and SVGEGT. The CDR3 region is CASSQLGYEQYF. CDR3 DNA sequence: TGTGCCAGCAGTCAACTAGGCTACGAGCAGTACTTC.

The J gene is TRBJ2-2, the V gene TRBV7-6, with TRBD2 identical over 15 bases. From germline, CDR1 is SGHVS and CDR2 FNYEAQ. This CDR3 has 19 residues. With 2 bases clipped from V and 3 bases from J, the junction kept 7 bases outside the gene matches. The DNA of the CDR3 is TGTGCCAGCAGCTTATCCGGACTAGCGGGGGGGCCGGACACCGGGGAGCTGTTTTTT. This translates into CASSLSGLAGGPDTGELFF.

This chain links TRBV7-9 with TRBJ1-2; 7 nucleotides align to TRBD1. Germline V gene lookup returns CDR1 SEHNR and CDR2 FQNEAQ (reference sequence). V lost 4 bases to trimming and J lost 0 bases; unmatched junction nucleotides: 11. The CDR3 is made up of 17 amino acids. CDR3 coding DNA: TGTGCCAGCAGCTCCCGGGACAGTGAGTTAGCTAACTATGGCTACACCTTC. As protein: CASSSRDSELANYGYTF.

CDR3 in amino acids: CASSPVGSGQGNNYGYTF. CDR3 DNA: TGTGCCAGCAGCCCCGTGGGTTCGGGACAGGGAAATAACTATGGCTACACCTTC. V and J are TRBV7-9 and TRBJ1-2; 9 bases align to TRBD1. The CDR3 contains 18 residues. V trimming: 5 bases; J trimming: 1 base; junction bases outside the gene matches: 14. Germline V gene data show CDR1 as SEHNR and CDR2 as FQNEAQ (reference sequence).

The chain carries TRBV7-9 and TRBJ2-7; D uncertain. The CDR3 length is 15 residues. Germline loops: CDR1 SEHNR, CDR2 FQNEAQ (reference sequence). The V end lost 5 bases, the J end lost 0 bases, and 14 bases lay between the germline ends. The CDR3 DNA follows: TGTGCCAGCAGCCGTATGAGTCTCTTCTCCTACGAGCAGTACTTC. Its translation is CASSRMSLFSYEQYF.

The V call is TRBV7-2, the J call TRBJ1-5; D is unclear. This CDR3 is built from 13 residues. Trimming left V 1 base short and J 3 bases short, with 4 bases between. The V gene's germline CDR1 is SGHTA and CDR2 FQGNSA. The CDR3 here is CASSLVNNQPQHF. CDR3 sequence (DNA): TGTGCCAGCAGCTTAGTAAACAATCAGCCCCAGCATTTT.

This clone was counted between two and nine times. The J gene is TRBJ1-6, the V gene TRBV30; D perhaps matches TRBD1 (5 bases). Looked up from germline, CDR1 is GTSNPN and CDR2 is SVGIG (reference sequence). Trimming pared 8 bases from V and 5 bases from J, leaving 16 bases between. CDR3 size: 14 residues. The CDR3 sequence: CAAQGGGNNSPLHF. CDR3 DNA sequence: TGTGCCGCTCAAGGCGGGGGGAATAATTCACCCCTCCACTTT.

The chain couples TRBV5-4 to TRBJ2-1, with D unclear. V lost 2 bases and J lost 7, with 4 bases in between. The germline V gene encodes CDR1 SGHNT and CDR2 YYREEE (reference sequence). There are 11 residues in the CDR3. CDR3 sequence reads: CASSLANEQFF. CDR3 nucleotides: TGTGCCAGCAGCTTAGCGAATGAGCAGTTCTTC.

The chain employs TRBV30 and TRBJ2-3, with D perhaps TRBD1 (5 bases). This CDR3 has 14 residues. CDR1 is GTSNPN and CDR2 is SVGIG in the germline V gene (reference sequence). With 8 bases removed from V and 0 bases from J, the gap between germline ends came to 15 bases. The CDR3 spells CAGKGISSTDTQYF. Written as DNA, the CDR3 is TGTGCCGGGAAGGGGATTTCTAGCACAGATACGCAGTATTTT.

The CDR3 DNA follows: TGTGCCTGGAGTGTGGGACTAACCCTATCCTACGAGCAGTACTTC. Amino acids: CAWSVGLTLSYEQYF. The chain uses TRBV30 and TRBJ2-7, with 7 bases aligning to TRBD2. This CDR3 is built from 15 residues. Germline lookup yields CDR1 GTSNPN and CDR2 SVGIG (reference sequence). After removal of 0 bases from V and 1 base from J, the junction contained 6 bases not matched to a gene.

The chain couples TRBV7-2 to TRBJ1-3, with D maybe TRBD1 (5 bases). V shed 5 bases and J shed 5 bases, with 13 bases lying between them. The CDR3 is 14 amino acids. Germline CDR1 reads SGHTA; CDR2 reads FQGNSA. In DNA form, the CDR3 reads TGTGCCAGCAGCCCCTCGGCAGGGAGAAACACCATATATTTT. It yields the protein CASSPSAGRNTIYF.

The gene calls are TRBV19 and TRBJ2-4; 11 bases fit TRBD1. Per germline, CDR1 LNHDA and CDR2 SQIVND (reference sequence). The CDR3 loop spans 15 amino acids. V gave up 3 bases and J gave up 7 bases; unmatched junction bases: 5. The DNA of the CDR3 is TGTGCCAGTAGTATTGAGGACAGGGGGCGCAACATTCAGTACTTC. It is translated as CASSIEDRGRNIQYF.

This clone was picked up a small number of times. The chain is built from TRBV5-4 and TRBJ2-3; possibly TRBD2 for D (6 bases). Germline loops: CDR1 SGHNT, CDR2 YYREEE (reference sequence). V lost 0 bases to trimming and J lost 0 bases, with 14 bases between them. CDR3 length: 17 amino acids. The CDR3 is CASSLGWDLSSTDTQYF. The CDR3, as DNA: TGTGCCAGCAGCTTGGGTTGGGACTTGTCTAGCACAGATACGCAGTATTTT.

The chain joins TRBV9 to TRBJ2-3; tentative D call: TRBD1 (6 bases). Germline V CDR1 and CDR2: SGDLS, YYNGEE. The CDR3 runs 16 residues. V was pared by 4 bases and J by 4 bases, with 19 bases between. The CDR3 protein is CASSPRGGAEADTQYF. As DNA, the CDR3 is TGTGCCAGCAGCCCCCGTGGGGGCGCAGAGGCAGATACGCAGTATTTT.

This clone occurred a few times. This chain connects TRBV7-9 to TRBJ2-5, with TRBD2 as a possible D gene (6 bases). The germline V gene encodes CDR1 SEHNR and CDR2 FQNEAQ (reference sequence). The CDR3 covers 12 residues. V shed 5 bases and J shed 3 bases, with 7 bases lying between them. The CDR3 reads CASSGGEETQYF. The CDR3 DNA is TGTGCCAGCAGCGGAGGGGAAGAGACCCAGTACTTC.

The chain links TRBV7-8 to TRBJ2-5; no firm D call. Trimming took off 5 bases at V and 0 bases at J, with 4 bases between the two ends. The V gene's germline CDR1 is SGHVS and CDR2 FQNEAQ. The CDR3 sequence is 12 residues long. The CDR3 reads CASSPNQETQYF. The CDR3 nucleotides are TGTGCCAGCAGCCCCAACCAAGAGACCCAGTACTTC.

The rearrangement uses TRBV7-9 and TRBJ1-5; 7 bases fit TRBD1. The CDR3 is 14 residues long. With 7 bases clipped from V and 7 bases from J, the junction kept 10 bases outside the gene matches. CDR1 is SEHNR, CDR2 FQNEAQ, per germline (reference sequence). Here the CDR3 reads CASMTGTSGQPQHF. For the CDR3, the DNA is TGTGCCAGCATGACAGGGACAAGCGGGCAGCCCCAGCATTTT.

The chain couples TRBV6-5 to TRBJ1-4, with D perhaps matching TRBD1 (5 bases). CDR1 and CDR2 (germline): MNHEY, SVGAGI. Trimming took 3 bases from V and 4 from J, leaving 12 bases between them. The CDR3 length is 15 residues. This chain's CDR3 is CASSYQGGRNEKLFF. The CDR3 region has the DNA TGTGCCAGCAGTTATCAGGGCGGACGTAATGAAAAACTGTTTTTT.

The CDR3 spells CASREVGRNTEAFF. Written as DNA, the CDR3 is TGTGCCAGCAGGGAGGTAGGGAGAAACACTGAAGCTTTCTTT. The chain couples TRBV2 to TRBJ1-1; D remains ambiguous. Trimming took off 6 bases at V and 2 bases at J, with 13 bases between the two ends. CDR1 and CDR2 from the germline V gene are SNHLY and FYNNEI. This CDR3 comprises 14 residues.

The chain combines TRBV6-4 with TRBJ2-7, with a weak D call TRBD2 (6 bases). The V gene's germline CDR1 is MRHNA and CDR2 SNTAGT. This CDR3 has 15 residues. V lost 0 bases to trimming and J lost 5 bases, with 14 bases between them. The CDR3 DNA reads as TGTGCCAGCAGTGACTCGCGGAGGGAGGTCGACGAGCAGTACTTC. Translation: CASSDSRREVDEQYF.